A selection of T cell receptor beta chains follows, all from one sample in a study of T cells in Graves' hyperthyroidism and ophthalmopathy. Using its own MiXCR run on the multiplex PCR reads, TCRdb lists one record per CDR3 protein. The sample includes hundreds of thousands of distinct CDR3 sequences, roughly 15% of them seen just once. The specimen sequenced was blood. The receptors were sampled from a woman in her forties with Graves' ophthalmopathy. Both conserved end residues are trimmed from each CDR3. The order of the fields is clone size, J gene, D gene, V gene, CDR3 protein. The D gene is left open where the match is weak. Clone size is not always given. Where it is, it says once, few, many or a class for expanded clones.

NA | TRBJ1-2 | NA | TRBV7-9 | ASSRNAGGDGYT
NA | TRBJ2-3 | TRBD2 | TRBV7-9 | ASLRTSGSLADTQY
NA | TRBJ1-2 | NA | TRBV5-6 | ASSSPGVDGGYT
NA | TRBJ1-1 | NA | TRBV29-1 | SVLAYGLNTEAF
NA | TRBJ2-5 | TRBD2 | TRBV11-2 | ASSQEAGKGETQY
NA | TRBJ2-7 | TRBD1 | TRBV5-1 | ASRSEDRGIYEQY
many | TRBJ1-1 | NA | TRBV27 | ASSLSFPGNTEAF
many | TRBJ2-1 | NA | TRBV28 | ASKMGVSIFYNEQF
NA | TRBJ2-2 | NA | TRBV7-9 | ASSFAHTAGELF
many | TRBJ2-3 | TRBD1 | TRBV29-1 | SVDDRVPTDTQY